Listed below are T cell receptor beta chains from one sample, sequenced in a study of control samples from healthy donors and cancer patients. Profiling relied on immunoSEQ multiplex PCR, and the TCRdb table lists in-frame clones only, not all of them. The sample lists about 49,000 clones, 65% to 90% occurring once. Sequenced sample: PBMCs. These receptor sequences come from a woman between 45 and 60 years old with lung cancer. Both conserved end residues are part of each CDR3. The D gene is left open where the match is weak. A clone size is listed for some rows: how often the clone was seen (once, few, many), or a class if it is expanded.

clone_size | j_call | v_call | d_call | cdr3_aa | cdr3_nt
. | TRBJ2-5 | TRBV19 | . | CASSIEWGETQYF | TGTGCCAGTAGTATTGAGTGGGGGGAGACCCAGTACTTC
. | TRBJ2-2 | TRBV7-2 | TRBD1 | CASSLSRGPGELFF | TGTGCCAGCAGCTTATCAAGGGGGCCCGGGGAGCTGTTTTTT
. | TRBJ2-7 | TRBV6-5 | . | CASSYGGTESYEQYF | TGTGCCAGCAGTTATGGGGGCACCGAATCCTACGAGCAGTACTTC
. | TRBJ1-4 | TRBV27 | TRBD1 | CASSQRTGHATNEKLFF | TGTGCCAGCAGTCAACGGACAGGGCATGCAACTAATGAAAAACTGTTTTTT
. | TRBJ2-5 | TRBV5-4 | TRBD1 | CASSLEQGAGEETQYF | TGTGCCAGCAGCTTGGAACAGGGGGCGGGAGAGGAGACCCAGTACTTC
. | TRBJ2-7 | TRBV4-2 | TRBD1 | CASSRGQGTYEQYF | TGTGCCAGCAGCCGCGGACAGGGCACCTACGAGCAGTACTTC
. | TRBJ1-5 | TRBV10-2 | . | CASTRDGNQPQHF | TGCGCCAGCACCCGGGACGGCAATCAGCCCCAGCATTTT
. | TRBJ1-2 | TRBV28 | . | CASSLRGRDGYTF | TGTGCCAGCAGTTTGAGAGGGCGGGATGGCTACACCTTC
. | TRBJ1-2 | TRBV6-5 | TRBD1 | CASSPGQGVYGYTF | TGTGCCAGCAGCCCCGGACAGGGGGTATATGGCTACACCTTC
few | TRBJ2-3 | TRBV20-1 | TRBD2 | CSASTSGALDTQYF | TGCAGTGCTAGTACTAGCGGGGCCCTCGATACGCAGTATTTT
. | TRBJ1-1 | TRBV11-1 | . | CASSLLMNTEAFF | TGTGCCAGCAGCTTACTCATGAACACTGAAGCTTTCTTT
. | TRBJ1-5 | TRBV28 | . | CASSYRDNQPQHF | TGTGCCAGCAGTTACAGAGACAATCAGCCCCAGCATTTT
. | TRBJ1-2 | TRBV7-3 | . | CASSPQTGYGYTF | TGTGCCAGCAGCCCTCAGACAGGCTATGGCTACACCTTC
. | TRBJ1-1 | TRBV9 | . | CASSPDGGVNTEAFF | TGTGCCAGCAGCCCCGATGGGGGGGTTAACACTGAAGCTTTCTTT
. | TRBJ1-3 | TRBV6-6 | . | CASSYSGQGNTIYF | TGTGCCAGCAGTTACTCGGGGCAGGGAAACACCATATATTTT
. | TRBJ2-2 | TRBV12-5 | TRBD1 | CASGLVTTGGTGELFF | TGTGCTAGTGGTTTGGTGACCACAGGGGGGACCGGGGAGCTGTTTTTT
. | TRBJ2-1 | TRBV19 | . | CASIGGYNEQFF | TGTGCCAGTATCGGAGGGTACAATGAGCAGTTCTTC
. | TRBJ1-2 | TRBV29-1 | . | CSTLGEGVKGYTF | TGCAGCACCCTTGGGGAGGGGGTAAAGGGCTACACCTTC
. | TRBJ2-2 | TRBV5-4 | TRBD2 | CASGMGLANTGELFF | TGTGCCAGCGGGATGGGACTAGCGAACACCGGGGAGCTGTTTTTT
. | TRBJ2-5 | TRBV9 | . | CASSMSQGRETQYF | TGTGCCAGCAGCATGTCACAGGGTCGGGAGACCCAGTACTTC
. | TRBJ1-2 | TRBV6-6 | TRBD1 | CASSRQGAGDGYTF | TGTGCCAGCAGCCGACAGGGGGCGGGGGATGGCTACACCTTC
. | TRBJ2-5 | TRBV5-1 | TRBD2 | CASSFGGTSGGAETQYF | TGCGCCAGCAGCTTTGGTGGGACTAGCGGGGGGGCAGAGACCCAGTACTTC
few | TRBJ1-1 | TRBV5-1 | . | CASSLVPVGNTEAFF | TGCGCCAGCAGCTTGGTCCCTGTTGGGAACACTGAAGCTTTCTTT
. | TRBJ1-3 | TRBV28 | TRBD1 | CATRGSSGNTIYF | TGTGCCACCAGGGGGTCCTCTGGAAACACCATATATTTT
. | TRBJ1-1 | TRBV27 | . | CASSLIGEGNTEAFF | TGTGCCAGCAGTTTAATTGGGGAAGGGAACACTGAAGCTTTCTTT
. | TRBJ2-3 | TRBV15 | . | CATSREGVGTDTQYF | TGTGCCACCAGCAGAGAAGGTGTGGGCACAGATACGCAGTATTTT
. | TRBJ1-1 | TRBV7-9 | . | CASSLGQNTEAFF | TGTGCCAGCAGCTTAGGGCAGAACACTGAAGCTTTCTTT
. | TRBJ1-1 | TRBV10-3 | . | CAIWDWESNTEAFF | TGTGCCATCTGGGACTGGGAATCGAACACTGAAGCTTTCTTT
. | TRBJ2-1 | TRBV28 | TRBD2 | CASSFPTSGGGNEQFF | TGTGCCAGCAGTTTTCCGACTAGCGGGGGAGGAAATGAGCAGTTCTTC
. | TRBJ1-1 | TRBV7-2 | TRBD1 | CASSLGQGRAEAFF | TGTGCCAGCAGCCTCGGACAGGGTCGGGCTGAAGCTTTCTTT
medium-sized | TRBJ2-1 | TRBV2 | . | CASSVSSAYNEQFF | TGTGCCAGCAGTGTTTCCAGCGCTTACAATGAGCAGTTCTTC
. | TRBJ1-4 | TRBV20-1 | TRBD1 | CSASLDRGATNEKLFF | TGCAGTGCTAGTTTGGACAGGGGTGCAACTAATGAAAAACTGTTTTTT
. | TRBJ2-7 | TRBV3-1/TRBV3-2 | . | CASRPGLGDEQYF | TGTGCCAGCAGACCGGGACTGGGAGACGAGCAGTACTTC
. | TRBJ1-2 | TRBV7-9 | . | CASSLGEFGYTF | TGTGCCAGCAGCTTAGGGGAATTTGGCTACACCTTC
. | TRBJ2-3 | TRBV18 | . | CASSQTGREDTQYF | TGTGCCAGCTCACAAACGGGAAGGGAAGATACGCAGTATTTT
. | TRBJ2-1 | TRBV30 | TRBD1 | CAWDPGQGNEQFF | TGTGCCTGGGACCCCGGACAGGGCAATGAGCAGTTCTTC
. | TRBJ2-1 | TRBV5-1 | . | CASSLQVGLLNEQFF | TGCGCCAGCAGTCTACAAGTGGGGCTCTTGAATGAGCAGTTCTTC
. | TRBJ2-7 | TRBV24-1 | . | CATSDGSPTYEQYF | TGTGCCACCAGTGATGGAAGTCCTACCTACGAGCAGTACTTC